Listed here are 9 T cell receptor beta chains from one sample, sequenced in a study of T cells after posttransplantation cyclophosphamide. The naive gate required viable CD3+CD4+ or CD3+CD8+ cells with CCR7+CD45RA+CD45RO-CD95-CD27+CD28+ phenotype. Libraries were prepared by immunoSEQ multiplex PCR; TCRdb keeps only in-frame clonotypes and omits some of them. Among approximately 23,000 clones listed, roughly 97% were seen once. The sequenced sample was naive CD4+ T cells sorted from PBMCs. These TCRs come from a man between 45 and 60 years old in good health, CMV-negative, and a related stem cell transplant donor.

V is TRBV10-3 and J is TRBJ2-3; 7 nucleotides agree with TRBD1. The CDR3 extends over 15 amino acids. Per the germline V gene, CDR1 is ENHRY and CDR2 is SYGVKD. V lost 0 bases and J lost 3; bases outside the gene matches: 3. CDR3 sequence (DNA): TGTGCCATCAGTGAGTCCAGGGGGTATACAGATACGCAGTATTTT. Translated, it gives CAISESRGYTDTQYF.

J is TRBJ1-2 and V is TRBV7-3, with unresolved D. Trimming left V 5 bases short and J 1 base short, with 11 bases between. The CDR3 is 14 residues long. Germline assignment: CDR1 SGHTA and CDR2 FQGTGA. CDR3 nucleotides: TGTGCCAGCAGCCAACGTGAGAATAACTATGGCTACACCTTC. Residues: CASSQRENNYGYTF.

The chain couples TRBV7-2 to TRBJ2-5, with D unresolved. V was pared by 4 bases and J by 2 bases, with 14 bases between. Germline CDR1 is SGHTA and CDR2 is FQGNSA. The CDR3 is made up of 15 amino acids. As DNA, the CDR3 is TGTGCCAGCAGCTCCCAGCGCCGAACGCAAGAGACCCAGTACTTC. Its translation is CASSSQRRTQETQYF. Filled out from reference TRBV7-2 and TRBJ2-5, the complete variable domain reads GAGVSQSPSNKVTEKGKDVELRCDPISGHTALYWYRQSLGQGLEFLIYFQGNSAPDKSGLPSDRFSAERTGGSVSTLTIQRTQQEDSAVYLCASSSQRRTQETQYFGPGTRLLVL.

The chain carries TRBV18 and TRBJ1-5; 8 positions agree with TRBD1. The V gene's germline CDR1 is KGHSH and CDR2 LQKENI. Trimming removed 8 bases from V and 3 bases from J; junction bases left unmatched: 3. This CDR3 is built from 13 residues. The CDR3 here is CASAQGDNQPQHF. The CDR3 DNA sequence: TGTGCCAGCGCACAGGGGGACAATCAGCCCCAGCATTTT.

The CDR3 reads CASTPSITRREQYF. As DNA, the CDR3 is TGTGCCAGCACCCCCTCTATAACTAGGAGGGAGCAGTACTTC. This chain links TRBV6-5 with TRBJ2-7; tentative D call: TRBD2 (5 bases). This CDR3 region has 14 residues. The germline V and J ends were trimmed by 7 bases and 7 bases, with 20 bases remaining between them. Germline lookup yields CDR1 MNHEY and CDR2 SVGAGI.

Written as DNA, the CDR3 is TGTGCCAGCAGTGAAGAGGGACAGGGAGTAAACACCATATATTTT. Translation gives CASSEEGQGVNTIYF. This sequence joins TRBV2 and TRBJ1-3, with 9 bases matching TRBD1. CDR1 and CDR2 (germline): SNHLY, FYNNEI. J lost 6 bases, V lost 1 base, and 4 bases had no gene match. This CDR3 comprises 15 residues.

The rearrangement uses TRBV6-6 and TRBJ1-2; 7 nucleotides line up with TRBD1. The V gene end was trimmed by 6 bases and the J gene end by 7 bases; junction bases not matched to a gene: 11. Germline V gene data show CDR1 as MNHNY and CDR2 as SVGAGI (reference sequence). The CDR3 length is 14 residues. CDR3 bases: TGTGCCAGCAGCCCCTCGCAGGGGGTGGGTGGCTACACCTTC. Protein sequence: CASSPSQGVGGYTF.

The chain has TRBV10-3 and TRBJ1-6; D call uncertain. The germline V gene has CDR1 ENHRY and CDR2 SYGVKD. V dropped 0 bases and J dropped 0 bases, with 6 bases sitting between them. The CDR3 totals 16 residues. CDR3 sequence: CAISESRSSYNSPLHF. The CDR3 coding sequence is TGTGCCATCAGTGAGTCGAGGAGCTCCTATAATTCACCCCTCCACTTT.

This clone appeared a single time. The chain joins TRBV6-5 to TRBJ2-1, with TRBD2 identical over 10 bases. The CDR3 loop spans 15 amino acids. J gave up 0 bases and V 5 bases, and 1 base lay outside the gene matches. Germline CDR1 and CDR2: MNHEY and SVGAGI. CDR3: CASSRTSGSYNEQFF. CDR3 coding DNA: TGTGCCAGCAGTCGGACTAGCGGCTCCTACAATGAGCAGTTCTTC.